This TCR beta chain was identified in a study of T cells in Graves' hyperthyroidism and ophthalmopathy. Study in general: At the time of initial diagnosis and before any treatment, peripheral blood was collected.

This clonotype was recorded a few times. The TCR beta CDR3 regions underwent amplification using RNA transcripts as the source. HTBI primers drove first-round RT-PCR of the TCR CDR3. From the multiplex PCR reads, TCRdb called clonotypes with MiXCR, one entry per CDR3 protein. Of fewer than 450,000 distinct CDR3 sequences in the sample, approximately 18% were seen once. V was clipped by 1 base and J by 5 bases; unmatched bases: 5. The CDR3 consists of 15 residues. CDR1 is SGHVS and CDR2 is FQNEAQ in the germline V gene. This chain joins TRBV7-8 and TRBJ2-7; TRBD2 matches 10 bases. The material sequenced was blood. The clonotype was recovered from a woman in her 30s with Graves' hyperthyroidism that later progressed to Graves' ophthalmopathy. This CDR3 reads CASSLVSAGGNEQYF. The CDR3 bases are TGTGCCAGCAGCTTAGTATCAGCGGGGGGGAACGAGCAGTACTTC.